The 14 T cell receptor beta chains below all came from one sample that was sequenced in a study of radiotherapy plus CTLA-4 blockade in lung cancer. Sequencing used immunoSEQ multiplex PCR; TCRdb keeps in-frame clones, though not all of them. The sample records about 23,000 clones, around 71% being singletons. The sequencing used peripheral blood, collected from a patient treated with radiotherapy plus ipilimumab. The receptors here all came from a human donor with non-small cell lung cancer whose response to radiotherapy plus ipilimumab could not be evaluated.

V gene TRBV2 combines with J gene TRBJ2-3, with TRBD2 matching 7 bases. The CDR3 runs 16 residues. The germline gives CDR1 SNHLY, CDR2 FYNNEI. V dropped 8 bases and J dropped 0; count of bases not matched to a gene: 11. CDR3: CASGGRASGSTDTQYF. The CDR3 DNA reads TGTGCCAGCGGGGGAAGGGCTAGCGGTAGCACAGATACGCAGTATTTT.

V and J are TRBV5-1 and TRBJ2-1; a weak D match, TRBD2 (6 bases). V lost 0 bases and J 3 bases, leaving 7 bases between the germline ends. Germline loops: CDR1 SGHRS, CDR2 YFSETQ. The CDR3 covers 14 residues. The DNA for the CDR3 is TGCGCCAGCAGCTTGGGGGGGGACTACAATGAGCAGTTCTTC. Amino acid sequence: CASSLGGDYNEQFF.

This clone showed up just once. The chain is built from TRBV7-8 and TRBJ2-3, with D perhaps matching TRBD1 (6 bases). The germline CDR1 and CDR2 sequences are SGHVS and FQNEAQ. With 1 base removed from V and 8 bases from J, the gap between germline ends came to 13 bases. This CDR3 is built from 14 residues. The CDR3, as DNA: TGTGCCAGCAGCTTAGATCGGCGCAGGGGTACGCAGTATTTT. Amino acids: CASSLDRRRGTQYF.

The gene calls are TRBV7-3 and TRBJ2-1; 7 positions match TRBD2. Germline trimming cut 8 bases from V and 4 bases from J; bases unmatched to any gene: 8. Germline V gene sequence: CDR1 SGHTA, CDR2 FQGTGA. The CDR3 totals 14 residues. CDR3 amino acids: CASWGGGAYNEQFF. The CDR3 nucleotides read TGTGCCAGCTGGGGGGGAGGTGCTTACAATGAGCAGTTCTTC.

The chain has TRBV2 and TRBJ1-6; D ambiguous. The germline V gene encodes CDR1 SNHLY and CDR2 FYNNEI. This CDR3 region has 15 residues. V lost 4 bases and J lost 0, with 7 bases in between. CDR3 sequence: CASSVTGSYNSPLHF. In nucleotides, the CDR3 is TGTGCCAGCAGTGTTACCGGCTCCTATAATTCACCCCTCCACTTT.

CDR3 sequence (DNA): TGTGCCAGCAGCTTAGGTCGGGGGTTGCGGGAAAACAATGAGCAGTTCTTC. This sequence encodes CASSLGRGLRENNEQFF. The chain joins TRBV11-2 to TRBJ2-1; possibly TRBD2 for D (6 bases). The V end was cut by 1 base, the J end by 5 bases, with 18 bases between. Germline V gene sequence: CDR1 SGHAT, CDR2 FQNNGV. This CDR3 spans 17 amino acids.

The V and J genes are TRBV4-2 and TRBJ2-3, with TRBD2 identical over 8 bases. V lost 0 bases, J lost 3 bases, and 8 bases stayed unmatched. Germline V gene lookup returns CDR1 LGHNA and CDR2 YNFKEQ. CDR3 length: 17 residues. The CDR3 here is CASSQEFGLAGTDTQYF. DNA of the CDR3: TGTGCCAGCAGCCAAGAGTTCGGTCTAGCGGGTACAGATACGCAGTATTTT.

This chain links TRBV18 with TRBJ1-1; the D is unclear. V lost 2 bases, J lost 3 bases, and 16 bases lay in between. This CDR3 spans 16 amino acids. CDR1 is KGHSH and CDR2 is LQKENI in the germline V gene. DNA for the CDR3: TGTGCCAGCTCACCATCCGGCGGGCCTCCGGACACTGAAGCTTTCTTT. It specifies CASSPSGGPPDTEAFF.

The V and J genes are TRBV6-1 and TRBJ2-2, with a weak D call TRBD1 (5 bases). CDR3 length: 13 amino acids. CDR1 is MNHNS and CDR2 is SASEGT in the germline V gene. Trimming cost V 6 bases and J 8 bases, with 13 bases left between them. CDR3 sequence (DNA): TGTGCCAGCAGCACCATTGGGGCAGGGGAGCTGTTTTTT. Residues: CASSTIGAGELFF.

The chain carries TRBV19 and TRBJ1-5, with 7 bases that match TRBD1. Germline lookup yields CDR1 LNHDA and CDR2 SQIVND (reference sequence). J was trimmed by 5 bases and V by 7 bases; bases with no gene match: 5. The CDR3 is made up of 13 amino acids. As DNA, the CDR3 is TGTGCCAGTAACAGGGGAGTCCATCAGCCCCAGCATTTT. Translated, it gives CASNRGVHQPQHF. The full variable domain, with the rest looked up from reference TRBV19 and TRBJ1-5, is DGGITQSPKYLFRKEGQNVTLSCEQNLNHDAMYWYRQDPGQGLRLIYYSQIVNDFQKGDIAEGYSVSREKKESFPLTVTSAQKNPTAFYLCASNRGVHQPQHFGDGTRLSIL.

The chain uses TRBV2 and TRBJ2-3, with 10 bases aligning to TRBD2. The CDR3 is 16 residues long. Per the germline V gene, CDR1 is SNHLY and CDR2 is FYNNEI. J gave up 3 bases and V 1 base, and 4 bases lay outside the gene matches. CDR3: CASSEGSGRSTDTQYF. DNA for the CDR3: TGTGCCAGCAGTGAAGGTAGCGGGAGGAGTACAGATACGCAGTATTTT.

V is TRBV5-1 and J is TRBJ2-1; TRBD1 is a possible D gene (5 bases). Deletions cut 0 bases from V and 7 bases from J, with 11 bases between. The length of the CDR3 is 14 residues. Germline V gene lookup returns CDR1 SGHRS and CDR2 YFSETQ. The CDR3, as DNA: TGCGCCAGCAGCTTGGGTAGTCCAGGGAATGAGCAGTTCTTC. Amino acid sequence: CASSLGSPGNEQFF. The full variable domain, its missing parts supplied by reference TRBV5-1 and TRBJ2-1, is KAGVTQTPRYLIKTRGQQVTLSCSPISGHRSVSWYQQTPGQGLQFLFEYFSETQRNKGNFPGRFSGRQFSNSRSEMNVSTLELGDSALYLCASSLGSPGNEQFFGPGTRLTVL.

The gene calls are TRBV28 and TRBJ1-5; 7 bases line up with TRBD1. Germline-derived CDR1 and CDR2 are MDHEN and SYDVKM. The CDR3 consists of 17 residues. The V gene end was trimmed by 5 bases and the J gene end by 1 base; junction bases not matched to a gene: 11. As DNA, the CDR3 is TGTGCCAGCAGTCGACAGGGAAGGGGGTGGAGCAATCAGCCCCAGCATTTT. This gives the protein CASSRQGRGWSNQPQHF.

Notes on this clone: An end of the junction differs from the germline gene, which may be a read error. The gene calls are TRBV28 and TRBJ2-3; a possible D gene is TRBD1 (6 bases). Germline loops: CDR1 MDHEN, CDR2 SYDVKM. The CDR3 consists of 16 residues. The CDR3: CASSPLWGRFTNTQYF. The CDR3 DNA reads TGTGCCAGCAGTCCCTTATGGGGGCGGTTCACAAATACGCAGTATTTT.